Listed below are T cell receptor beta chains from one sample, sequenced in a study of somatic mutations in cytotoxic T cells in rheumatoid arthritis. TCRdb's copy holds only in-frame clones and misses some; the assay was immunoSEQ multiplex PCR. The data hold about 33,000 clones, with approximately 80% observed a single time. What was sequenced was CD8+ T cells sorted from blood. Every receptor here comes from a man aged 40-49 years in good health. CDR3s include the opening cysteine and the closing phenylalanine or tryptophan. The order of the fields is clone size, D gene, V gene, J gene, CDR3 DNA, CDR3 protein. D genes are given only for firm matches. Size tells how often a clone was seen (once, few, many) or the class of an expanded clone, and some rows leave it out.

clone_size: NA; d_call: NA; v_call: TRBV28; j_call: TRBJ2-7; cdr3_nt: TGTGCCAGCAGTTTGTTTTGGGGGGCCAGCTCCTACGAGCAGTACTTC; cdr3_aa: CASSLFWGASSYEQYF
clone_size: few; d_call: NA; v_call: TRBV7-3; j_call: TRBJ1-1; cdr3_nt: TGTGCCAGCAGCCGGGGAAGGCACCTTGAAGCTTTCTTT; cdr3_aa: CASSRGRHLEAFF
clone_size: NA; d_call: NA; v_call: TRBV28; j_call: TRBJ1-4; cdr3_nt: TGTGCCAGCAGTGTAACAGGGGAAAAACTGTTTTTT; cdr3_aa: CASSVTGEKLFF
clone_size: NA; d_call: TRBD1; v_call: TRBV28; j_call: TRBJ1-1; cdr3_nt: TGTGCCAGCAGTATAAGACAGGGTAGAGGAGAAACTGAAGCTTTCTTT; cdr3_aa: CASSIRQGRGETEAFF
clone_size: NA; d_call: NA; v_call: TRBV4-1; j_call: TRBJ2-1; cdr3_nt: TGCGCCAGCAGCCAAGTGGTTCGGGTAGACAATGAGCAGTTCTTC; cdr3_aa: CASSQVVRVDNEQFF
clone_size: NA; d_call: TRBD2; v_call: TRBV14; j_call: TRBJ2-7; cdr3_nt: TGTGCCAGCAGCCCGGGACTAGGGGTCTACGAGCAGTACTTC; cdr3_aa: CASSPGLGVYEQYF
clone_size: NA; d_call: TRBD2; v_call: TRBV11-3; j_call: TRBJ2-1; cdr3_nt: TGTGCCAGCAGCTTAGGAGGGACTAGCGGGACTAATGAGCAGTTCTTC; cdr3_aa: CASSLGGTSGTNEQFF
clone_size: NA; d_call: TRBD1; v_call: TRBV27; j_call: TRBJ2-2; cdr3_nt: TGTGCCAGCAGCCAGGGGGCCGGGGAGCTGTTTTTT; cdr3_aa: CASSQGAGELFF
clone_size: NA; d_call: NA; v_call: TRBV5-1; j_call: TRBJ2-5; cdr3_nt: TGCGCCAGCGCCATGGGGCGGGGACAAGAGACCCAGTACTTC; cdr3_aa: CASAMGRGQETQYF
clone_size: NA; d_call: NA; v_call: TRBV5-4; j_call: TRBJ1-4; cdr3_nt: TGTGCCAGCAGCTTGCAGGGTGCTGATGAAAAACTGTTTTTT; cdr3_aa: CASSLQGADEKLFF
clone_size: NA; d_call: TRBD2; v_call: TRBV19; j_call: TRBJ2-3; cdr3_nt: TGTGCCAGTTCGATAGGGCCTCGGAATAGCGGGAGGGCCGGCACAGATACGCAGTATTTT; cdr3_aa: CASSIGPRNSGRAGTDTQYF
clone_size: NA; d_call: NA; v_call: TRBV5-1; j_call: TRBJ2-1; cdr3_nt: TGCGCCAGCAGCATACACGGGTCCTACAATGAGCAGTTCTTC; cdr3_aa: CASSIHGSYNEQFF
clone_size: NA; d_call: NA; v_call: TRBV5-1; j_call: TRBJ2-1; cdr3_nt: TGCGCCAGCGGGGTTGAGAATGAGCAGTTCTTC; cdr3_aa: CASGVENEQFF
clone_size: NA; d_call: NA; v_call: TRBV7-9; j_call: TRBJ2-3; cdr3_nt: TGTGCCAGCAGCCTACAGGACCCCACAGATACGCAGTATTTT; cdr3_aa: CASSLQDPTDTQYF
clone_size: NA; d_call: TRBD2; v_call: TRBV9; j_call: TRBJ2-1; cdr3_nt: TGTGCCAGCAGCGAGGGGGGACTAGCGGTATACAATGAGCAGTTCTTC; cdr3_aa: CASSEGGLAVYNEQFF
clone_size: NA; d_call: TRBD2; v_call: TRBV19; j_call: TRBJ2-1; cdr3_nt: TGTGCCAGTAGTATAAGCGGGGAGGCCTCCTACAATGAGCAGTTCTTC; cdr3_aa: CASSISGEASYNEQFF
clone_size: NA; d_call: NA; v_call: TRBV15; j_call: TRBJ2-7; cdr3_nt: TGTGCCACCAGCCCATTAACGGGCGTACGGAATCCCTACGAGCAGTACTTC; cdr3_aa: CATSPLTGVRNPYEQYF
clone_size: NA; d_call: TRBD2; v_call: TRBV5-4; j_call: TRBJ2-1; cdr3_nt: TGTGCCAGCAGCTTGGTCCTAGCGGGAGGGGTCAATGAGCAGTTCTTC; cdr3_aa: CASSLVLAGGVNEQFF
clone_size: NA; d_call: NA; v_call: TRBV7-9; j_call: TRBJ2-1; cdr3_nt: TGTGCCAGCAGGGTAGGCTCCTACAATGAGCAGTTCTTC; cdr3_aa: CASRVGSYNEQFF
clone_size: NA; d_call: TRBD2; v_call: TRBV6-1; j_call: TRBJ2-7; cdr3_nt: TGTGCCAGCGGAAACGAACTAGCGGGGGGCTACGAGCAGTACTTC; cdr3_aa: CASGNELAGGYEQYF
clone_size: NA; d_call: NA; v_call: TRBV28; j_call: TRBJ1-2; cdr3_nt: TGTGCCAGCAGTCTTGCTGGAGGCTACACCTTC; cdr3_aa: CASSLAGGYTF
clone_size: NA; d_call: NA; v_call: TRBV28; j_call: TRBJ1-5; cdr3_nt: TGTGCCAGCAGCCCCCCCGAGGGGGGTGTAAGCAATCAGCCCCAGCATTTT; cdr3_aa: CASSPPEGGVSNQPQHF
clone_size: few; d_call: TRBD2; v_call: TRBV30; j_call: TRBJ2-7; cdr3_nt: TGTGCCTGGAAGCCTCTAGCGGGAGAGTTTTACGAGCAGTACTTC; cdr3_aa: CAWKPLAGEFYEQYF
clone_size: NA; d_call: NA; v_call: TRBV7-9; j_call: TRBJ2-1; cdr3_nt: TGTGCCAGCAGCATGGTGGGGGGTGCGTACAATGAGCAGTTCTTC; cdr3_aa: CASSMVGGAYNEQFF
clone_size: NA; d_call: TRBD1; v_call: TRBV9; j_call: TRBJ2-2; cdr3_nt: TGTGCCAGCAGCGTAGCACAGGGGGTGAGCACCGGGGAGCTGTTTTTT; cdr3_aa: CASSVAQGVSTGELFF
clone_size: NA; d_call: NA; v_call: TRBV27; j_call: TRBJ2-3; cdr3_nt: TGTGCCAGCAGCTTGGTCGGGACAGATACGCAGTATTTT; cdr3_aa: CASSLVGTDTQYF
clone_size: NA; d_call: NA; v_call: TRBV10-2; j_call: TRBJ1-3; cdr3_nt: TGCGCCAGCAGTGAGGACACTGGCGGAAACACCATATATTTT; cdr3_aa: CASSEDTGGNTIYF
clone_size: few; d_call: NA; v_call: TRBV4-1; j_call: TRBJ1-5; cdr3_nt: TGCGCCAGCAGCCAAGACCCTCTTTTTGGATATAGCAATCAGCCCCAGCATTTT; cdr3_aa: CASSQDPLFGYSNQPQHF
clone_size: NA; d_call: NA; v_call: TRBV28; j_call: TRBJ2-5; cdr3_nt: TGTGCCAGCAGCTTGACCATAGAGACCCAGTACTTC; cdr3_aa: CASSLTIETQYF
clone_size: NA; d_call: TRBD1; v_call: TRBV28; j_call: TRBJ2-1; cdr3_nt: TGTGCCAGCAGTTTATTAGGGACAGGTGACAATGAGCAGTTCTTC; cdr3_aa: CASSLLGTGDNEQFF
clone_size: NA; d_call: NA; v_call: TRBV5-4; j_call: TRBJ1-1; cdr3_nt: TGTGCCAGCAGCTTGGATCAGAACACTGAAGCTTTCTTT; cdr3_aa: CASSLDQNTEAFF
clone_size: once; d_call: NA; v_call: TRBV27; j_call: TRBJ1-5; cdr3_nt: TGTGCCAGCAGTTTATCAGGGAATCAGCCCCAGCATTTT; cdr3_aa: CASSLSGNQPQHF
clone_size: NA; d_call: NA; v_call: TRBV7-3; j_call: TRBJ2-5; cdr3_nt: TGTGCCAGCAGCTCCACCACCCTAGCTGCCCAGTACTTC; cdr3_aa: CASSSTTLAAQYF
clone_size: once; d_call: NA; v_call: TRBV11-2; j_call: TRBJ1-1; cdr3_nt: TGTGCCAGCAGCTTAGCGGGTACTGAAGCTTTCTTT; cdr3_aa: CASSLAGTEAFF
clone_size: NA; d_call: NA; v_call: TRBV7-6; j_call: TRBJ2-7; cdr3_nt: TGTGCCAGCAGCCCCCACGTGGTTGGCGAGCAGTACTTC; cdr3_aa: CASSPHVVGEQYF
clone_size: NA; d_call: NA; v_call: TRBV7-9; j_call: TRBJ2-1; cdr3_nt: TGTGCCAGCAGCATGGGAGCCTACAATGAGCAGTTCTTC; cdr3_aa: CASSMGAYNEQFF
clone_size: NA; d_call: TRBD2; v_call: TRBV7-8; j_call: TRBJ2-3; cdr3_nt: TGTGCCAGCAGCTTAGCGCGGGAGGGCGGCACAGATACGCAGTATTTT; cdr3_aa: CASSLAREGGTDTQYF
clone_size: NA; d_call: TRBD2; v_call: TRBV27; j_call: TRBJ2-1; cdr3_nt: TGTGCCAGCAGTCTACACCGGGGGGTCTACAATGAGCAGTTCTTC; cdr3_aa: CASSLHRGVYNEQFF
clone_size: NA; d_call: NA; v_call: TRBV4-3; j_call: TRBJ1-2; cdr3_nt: TGCGCCAGCAGCCAATATCAGAGTAACTATGGCTACACCTTC; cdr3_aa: CASSQYQSNYGYTF
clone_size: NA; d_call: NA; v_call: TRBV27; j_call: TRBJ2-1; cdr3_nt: TGTGCCAGCAGTCCCCGGGCTCCAGGGGCTGGCTCCTACAATGAGCAGTTCTTC; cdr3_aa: CASSPRAPGAGSYNEQFF
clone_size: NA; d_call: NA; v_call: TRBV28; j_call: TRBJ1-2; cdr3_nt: TGTGCCAGCAGTTTACGGGCTGGCTACACCTTC; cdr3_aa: CASSLRAGYTF
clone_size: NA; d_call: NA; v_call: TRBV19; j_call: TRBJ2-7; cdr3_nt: TGTGCCAGTAGTCCGACCGACAGGATTTCCTACGAGCAGTACTTC; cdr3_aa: CASSPTDRISYEQYF
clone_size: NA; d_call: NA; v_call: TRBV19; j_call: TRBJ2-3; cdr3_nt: TGTGCCAGTAGTAACAGGGCAACAGATACGCAGTATTTT; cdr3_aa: CASSNRATDTQYF
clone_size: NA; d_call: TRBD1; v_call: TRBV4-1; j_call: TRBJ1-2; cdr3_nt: TGCGCCAGCAGCCAAGATTCTCGGGGACAGGACCACACTAACTATGGCTACACCTTC; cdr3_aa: CASSQDSRGQDHTNYGYTF
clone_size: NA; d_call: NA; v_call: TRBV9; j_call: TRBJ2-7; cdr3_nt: TGTGCCAGCAGCGTAGTGGGTAGCTCCGAGCAGTACTTC; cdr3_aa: CASSVVGSSEQYF
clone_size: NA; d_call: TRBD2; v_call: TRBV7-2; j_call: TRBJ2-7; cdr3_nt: TGTGCCAGCAACCTGGTGGGGGGGTCCCCCTACGAGCAGTACTTC; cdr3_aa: CASNLVGGSPYEQYF
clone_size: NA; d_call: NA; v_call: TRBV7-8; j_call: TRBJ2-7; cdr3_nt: TGTGCCAGCAGTGTCGGCTACTCCTACGAGCAGTACTTC; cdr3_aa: CASSVGYSYEQYF
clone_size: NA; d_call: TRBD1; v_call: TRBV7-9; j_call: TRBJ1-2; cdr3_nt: TGTGCCAGCAGCTTAGGCACAGGGGTTTATGGCTACACCTTC; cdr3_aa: CASSLGTGVYGYTF
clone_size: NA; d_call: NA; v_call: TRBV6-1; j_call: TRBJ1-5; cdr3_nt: TGTGCCAGCAGTGAATACCCAGCACCGAATCAGCCCCAGCATTTT; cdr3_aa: CASSEYPAPNQPQHF
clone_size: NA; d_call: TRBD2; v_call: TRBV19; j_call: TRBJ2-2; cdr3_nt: TGTGCCAGTAGTGAAGCGGGAGCCACCGGGGAGCTGTTTTTT; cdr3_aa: CASSEAGATGELFF
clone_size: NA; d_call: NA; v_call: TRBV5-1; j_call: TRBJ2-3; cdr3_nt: TGCGCCAGCAGCTTAATGGCGGTTGGCACAGATACGCAGTATTTT; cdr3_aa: CASSLMAVGTDTQYF
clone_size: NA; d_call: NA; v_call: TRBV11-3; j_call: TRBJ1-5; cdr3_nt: TGTGCCAGCACCTCTCCGACAGGTAGGAATCAGCCCCAGCATTTT; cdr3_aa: CASTSPTGRNQPQHF
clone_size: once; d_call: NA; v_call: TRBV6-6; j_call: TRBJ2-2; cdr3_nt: TGTGCCAGCAGCCTCTCCATCGCCGGGGAGCTGTTTTTT; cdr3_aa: CASSLSIAGELFF
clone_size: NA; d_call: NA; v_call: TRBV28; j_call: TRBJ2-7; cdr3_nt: TGTGCCAGCAGTTTTGACAACTCCTACGAGCAGTACTTC; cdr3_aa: CASSFDNSYEQYF
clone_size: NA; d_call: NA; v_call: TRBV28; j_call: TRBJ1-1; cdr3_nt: TGTGCCAGCAGTCCAACAGCGGTAAACACTGAAGCTTTCTTT; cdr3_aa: CASSPTAVNTEAFF
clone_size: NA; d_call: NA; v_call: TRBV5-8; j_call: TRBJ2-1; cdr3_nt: TGTGCCAGCAGCTTGGGAACGGGTCCTACCAATGAGCAGTTCTTC; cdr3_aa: CASSLGTGPTNEQFF
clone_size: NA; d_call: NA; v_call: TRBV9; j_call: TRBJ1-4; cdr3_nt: TGTGCCAGCAGCCCCCCTGGGGGGGGAAACGAAAAACTGTTTTTT; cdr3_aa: CASSPPGGGNEKLFF
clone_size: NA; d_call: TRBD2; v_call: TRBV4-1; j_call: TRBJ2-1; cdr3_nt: TGCGCCAGCAGCCTCTACCCAAACGGACTAGCGGGAGAAAACTACAATGAGCAGTTCTTC; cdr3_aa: CASSLYPNGLAGENYNEQFF
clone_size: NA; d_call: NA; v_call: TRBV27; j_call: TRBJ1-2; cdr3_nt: TGTGCCAGCAGTTTTGGTGGGGCTTCGTATGGCTACACCTTC; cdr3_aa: CASSFGGASYGYTF